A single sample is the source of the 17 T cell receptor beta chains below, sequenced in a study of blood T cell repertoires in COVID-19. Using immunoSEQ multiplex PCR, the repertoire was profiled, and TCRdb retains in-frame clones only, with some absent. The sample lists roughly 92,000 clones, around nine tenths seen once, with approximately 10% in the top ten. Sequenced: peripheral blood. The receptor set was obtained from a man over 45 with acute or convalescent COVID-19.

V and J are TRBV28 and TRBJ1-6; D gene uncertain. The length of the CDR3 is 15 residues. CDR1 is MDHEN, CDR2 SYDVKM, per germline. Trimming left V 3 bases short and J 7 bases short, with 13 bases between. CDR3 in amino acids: CASSLAPGNNSPLHF. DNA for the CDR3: TGTGCCAGCAGTTTGGCCCCCGGGAACAATTCACCCCTCCACTTT.

The CDR3 DNA sequence: TGTGCCAGCAGCCAAGGTCCCACGGGACAGGGCTACGAGCAGTACTTC. Its translation: CASSQGPTGQGYEQYF. The chain is built from TRBV3-1 (or the pseudogene TRBV3-2) and TRBJ2-7, with TRBD1 identical over 9 bases. V trimming: 1 base; J trimming: 3 bases; junction bases outside the gene matches: 7. The CDR3 sequence is 16 residues long. Germline-derived CDR1 and CDR2 are LGHDT and YNNKEL (reference sequence).

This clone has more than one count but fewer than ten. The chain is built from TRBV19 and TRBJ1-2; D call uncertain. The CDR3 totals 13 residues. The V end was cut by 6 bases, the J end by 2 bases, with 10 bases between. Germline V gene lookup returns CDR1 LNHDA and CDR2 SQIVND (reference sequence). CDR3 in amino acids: CASRPSVNYGYTF. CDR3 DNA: TGTGCCAGTAGGCCTTCGGTCAACTATGGCTACACCTTC.

CDR3 loop: CASSSTVSFYNEQFF. CDR3 nucleotide sequence: TGTGCCAGTAGTTCGACAGTCTCATTTTACAATGAGCAGTTCTTC. V gene TRBV19 combines with J gene TRBJ2-1; D is perhaps TRBD1 (5 bases). Per the germline V gene, CDR1 is LNHDA and CDR2 is SQIVND (reference sequence). CDR3 length: 15 residues. Trimming took 5 bases from V and 4 from J, leaving 15 bases between them.

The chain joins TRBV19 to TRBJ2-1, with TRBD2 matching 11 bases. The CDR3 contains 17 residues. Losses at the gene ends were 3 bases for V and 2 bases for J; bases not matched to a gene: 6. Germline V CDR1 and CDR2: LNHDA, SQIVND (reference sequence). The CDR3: CASSIRLAGTPYNEQFF. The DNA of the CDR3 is TGTGCCAGTAGTATCCGACTAGCGGGAACCCCCTACAATGAGCAGTTCTTC.

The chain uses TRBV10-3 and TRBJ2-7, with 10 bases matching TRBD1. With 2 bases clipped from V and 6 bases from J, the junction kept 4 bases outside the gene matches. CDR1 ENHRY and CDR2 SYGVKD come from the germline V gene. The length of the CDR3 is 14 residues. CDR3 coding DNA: TGTGCCATCAGTGAGGCAGACAGGGGGCGCGAGCAGTACTTC. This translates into CAISEADRGREQYF.

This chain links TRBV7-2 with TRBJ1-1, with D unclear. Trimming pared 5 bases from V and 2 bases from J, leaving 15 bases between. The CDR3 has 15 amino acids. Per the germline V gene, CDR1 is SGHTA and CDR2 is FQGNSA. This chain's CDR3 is CASSHPGMANTEAFF. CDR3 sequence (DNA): TGTGCCAGCAGCCATCCAGGTATGGCTAACACTGAAGCTTTCTTT.

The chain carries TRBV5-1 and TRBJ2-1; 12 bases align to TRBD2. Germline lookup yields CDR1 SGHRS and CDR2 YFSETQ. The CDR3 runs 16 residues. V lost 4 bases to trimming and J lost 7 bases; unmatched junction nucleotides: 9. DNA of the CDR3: TGCGCCAGCAGCCCCCCAGGGACTAGCGGGCCAAATGAGCAGTTCTTC. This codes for CASSPPGTSGPNEQFF.

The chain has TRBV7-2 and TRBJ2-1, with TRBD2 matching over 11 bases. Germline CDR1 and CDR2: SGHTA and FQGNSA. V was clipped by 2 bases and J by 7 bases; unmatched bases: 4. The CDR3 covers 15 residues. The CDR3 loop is CASSLSTSGRNEQFF. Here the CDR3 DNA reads TGTGCCAGCAGCTTATCAACTAGCGGGAGAAATGAGCAGTTCTTC.

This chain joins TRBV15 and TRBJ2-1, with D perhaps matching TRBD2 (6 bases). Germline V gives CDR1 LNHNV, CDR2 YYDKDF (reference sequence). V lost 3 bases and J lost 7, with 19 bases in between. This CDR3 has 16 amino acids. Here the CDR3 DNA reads TGTGCCACCAGCAGCCTGGCGGCCCGCCGGGGGAATGAGCAGTTCTTC. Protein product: CATSSLAARRGNEQFF.

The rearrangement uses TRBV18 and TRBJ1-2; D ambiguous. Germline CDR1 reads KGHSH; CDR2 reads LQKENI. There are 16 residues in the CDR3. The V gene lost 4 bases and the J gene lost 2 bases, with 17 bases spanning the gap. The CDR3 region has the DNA TGTGCCAGCTCACTCTCAGCCAGGCAAACCAACTATGGCTACACCTTC. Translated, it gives CASSLSARQTNYGYTF.

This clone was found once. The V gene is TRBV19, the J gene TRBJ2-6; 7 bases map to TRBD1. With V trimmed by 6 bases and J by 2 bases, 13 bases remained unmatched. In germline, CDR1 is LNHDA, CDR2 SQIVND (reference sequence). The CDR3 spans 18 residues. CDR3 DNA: TGTGCCAGTAGGCCGCCGGGGACAGCCCAACCTGGGGCCAACGTCCTGACTTTC. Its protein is CASRPPGTAQPGANVLTF.

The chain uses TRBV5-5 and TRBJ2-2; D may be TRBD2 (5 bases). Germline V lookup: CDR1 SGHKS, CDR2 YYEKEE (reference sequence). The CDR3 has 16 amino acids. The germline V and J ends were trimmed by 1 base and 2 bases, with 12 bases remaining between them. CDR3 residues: CASSLIRTPNTGELFF. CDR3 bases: TGTGCCAGCAGCTTGATTCGGACTCCCAACACCGGGGAGCTGTTTTTT.

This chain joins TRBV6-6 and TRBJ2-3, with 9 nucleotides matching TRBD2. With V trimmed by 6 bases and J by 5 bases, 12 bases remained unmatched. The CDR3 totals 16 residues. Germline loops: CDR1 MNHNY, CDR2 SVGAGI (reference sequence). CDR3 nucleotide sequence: TGTGCCAGCAGCCCCCCAGCGGGAGGAGGGGGAGATACGCAGTATTTT. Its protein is CASSPPAGGGGDTQYF.

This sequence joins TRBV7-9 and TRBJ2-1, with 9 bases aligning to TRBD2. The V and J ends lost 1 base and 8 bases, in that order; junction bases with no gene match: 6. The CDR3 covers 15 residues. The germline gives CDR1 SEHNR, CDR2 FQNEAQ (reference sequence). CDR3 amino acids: CASSLGAGGTDEQFF. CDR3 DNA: TGTGCCAGCAGCTTAGGGGCGGGAGGGACAGATGAGCAGTTCTTC.

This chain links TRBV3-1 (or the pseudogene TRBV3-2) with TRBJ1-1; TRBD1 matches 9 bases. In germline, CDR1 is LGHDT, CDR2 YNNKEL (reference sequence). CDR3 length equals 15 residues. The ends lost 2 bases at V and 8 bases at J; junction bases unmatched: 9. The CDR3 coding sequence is TGTGCCAGCAGCCAATCAACAGGGGGCGAGAGAGAAGCTTTCTTT. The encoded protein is CASSQSTGGEREAFF.

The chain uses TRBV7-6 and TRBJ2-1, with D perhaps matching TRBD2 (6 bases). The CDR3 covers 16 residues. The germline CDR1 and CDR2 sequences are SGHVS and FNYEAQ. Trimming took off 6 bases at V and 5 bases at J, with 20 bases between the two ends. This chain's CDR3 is CASSTGTFPPHNEQFF. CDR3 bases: TGTGCCAGCAGTACTGGGACTTTCCCGCCCCACAATGAGCAGTTCTTC.